This T cell receptor (beta chain) was recovered during a study of regulatory T cells in long-lasting Graves disease. Trimming pared 3 bases from V and 0 bases from J, leaving 11 bases between. From germline, CDR1 is MNHEY and CDR2 SMNVEV (reference sequence). This CDR3 is built from 15 residues. The TCR beta library used iRepertoire HTBI primers with Arm-PCR amplification of CDR3. Using its own MiXCR run on the multiplex PCR reads, TCRdb lists one record per CDR3 protein. The table records more than 300,000 distinct CDR3 sequences, 15% to 20% of them present only once. Time point of the sample: newly diagnosed GD, antithyroid drugs for less than 3 months. Extracted PBMC RNA gave rise to the TCR library. This clonotype was seen a few times. These data also featured in a second study, about T cells in Graves' hyperthyroidism and ophthalmopathy. Turning to that study: Diagnoses rested on clinical symptoms, serum thyroxine and TRAb, thyroid ultrasound and orbital computed tomography. An initial round of RT-PCR targeting the TCR CDR3 relied on the HTBI primer set.

The starting material was peripheral blood mononuclear cells (PBMCs), obtained at new diagnosis, from a patient treated with antithyroid drugs. The clonotype was recovered from a woman aged 18-35 years with Graves disease. The chain has TRBV27 and TRBJ1-1; no reliable D call. The CDR3 DNA follows: TGTGCCAGCAGTTTCCCCGCCCTTATGAACACTGAAGCTTTCTTT. It encodes CASSFPALMNTEAFF.